A selection of T cell receptor beta chains follows, all from one sample in a study of blood T cell repertoires in COVID-19. Libraries were prepared by immunoSEQ multiplex PCR; TCRdb keeps only in-frame clonotypes and omits some of them. Seen here are a few hundred thousand clones, about 85% observed once, and the top ten hold around 4.5%. Sequencing was performed on peripheral blood. The receptors originated from a woman aged 45 to 65 with active or convalescent COVID-19. Both conserved end residues are part of each CDR3. D genes are given only for firm matches. A row's size may be missing; if present it is once, few, many or a size class.

D gene | J gene | V gene | clone size | CDR3 protein | CDR3 DNA
TRBD1 | TRBJ1-5 | TRBV30 | - | CAWTPQGSGQGAGQPQHF | TGTGCCTGGACCCCACAAGGTTCGGGACAGGGGGCAGGACAGCCCCAGCATTTT
- | TRBJ1-2 | TRBV6-5 | - | CASSYQGNYGYTF | TGTGCCAGCAGTTATCAGGGGAACTATGGCTACACCTTC
TRBD2 | TRBJ2-3 | TRBV19 | - | CASSPPGRGTDTQYF | TGTGCCAGTAGCCCTCCCGGGAGGGGCACAGATACGCAGTATTTT
- | TRBJ1-5 | TRBV2 | - | CASRWAGGNQPQHF | TGTGCCAGCAGATGGGCAGGGGGCAATCAGCCCCAGCATTTT
- | TRBJ2-1 | TRBV28 | - | CASRAAAYNEQFF | TGTGCCAGCAGAGCAGCGGCTTACAATGAGCAGTTCTTC
TRBD1 | TRBJ1-6 | TRBV7-3 | - | CASSLRGQGYNSPLHF | TGTGCCAGCAGCTTAAGGGGACAGGGGTATAATTCACCCCTCCACTTT
- | TRBJ1-5 | TRBV7-8 | - | CASSSGTASANQPQHF | TGTGCCAGCAGCTCTGGAACGGCGAGCGCTAATCAGCCCCAGCATTTT
- | TRBJ2-1 | TRBV24-1 | - | CATSERTSRVYNEQFF | TGTGCCACCAGTGAAAGAACTAGCAGGGTCTACAATGAGCAGTTCTTC
- | TRBJ2-1 | TRBV11-2 | - | CASSSDGAVSYNEQFF | TGTGCCAGCAGCTCGGACGGAGCGGTCTCCTACAATGAGCAGTTCTTC
TRBD1 | TRBJ1-2 | TRBV2 | - | CAKRTGGSNNYGYTF | TGTGCCAAACGGACAGGGGGCTCCAATAACTATGGCTACACCTTC
TRBD1 | TRBJ1-3 | TRBV7-2 | - | CASSPSDRGGNTIYF | TGTGCCAGCAGCCCCTCCGACAGGGGTGGAAACACCATATATTTT
- | TRBJ2-4 | TRBV15 | once | CATSRERGTAKNIQYF | TGTGCCACCAGCAGAGAAAGGGGGACGGCCAAAAACATTCAGTACTTC
- | TRBJ1-3 | TRBV25-1 | - | CASSEEPGGFGNTIYF | TGTGCCAGCAGTGAGGAGCCTGGGGGCTTTGGAAACACCATATATTTT
- | TRBJ1-2 | TRBV20-1 | - | CSADRQGSFF | TGCAGTGCAGACCGGCAGGGCAGCTTCTTC
TRBD2 | TRBJ2-1 | TRBV27 | - | CASSFIAGDNEQFF | TGTGCCAGCAGTTTCATAGCGGGGGACAATGAGCAGTTCTTC
TRBD2 | TRBJ2-7 | TRBV5-6 | once | CASTPTSGASSYEQYF | TGTGCCAGCACCCCGACTAGCGGGGCCAGCTCCTACGAGCAGTACTTC
TRBD1 | TRBJ1-2 | TRBV19 | once | CASSLQGNYGYTF | TGTGCCAGTAGCCTACAGGGGAACTATGGCTACACCTTC
- | TRBJ2-3 | TRBV24-1 | - | CATSDSGDTQYF | TGTGCCACCAGTGACTCGGGGGATACGCAGTATTTT
TRBD1 | TRBJ1-3 | TRBV9 | - | CASSADRATGNTIYF | TGTGCCAGCAGCGCGGACAGGGCGACTGGAAACACCATATATTTT
- | TRBJ1-1 | TRBV6-2/TRBV6-3 | - | CASSPLGVTEAFF | TGTGCCAGCAGCCCCCTAGGGGTCACTGAAGCTTTCTTT
- | TRBJ1-2 | TRBV12-5 | - | CASDKDTYYGYTF | TGTGCTAGTGACAAGGACACCTACTATGGCTACACCTTC
TRBD2 | TRBJ2-1 | TRBV3-1/TRBV3-2 | - | CASRATSGRRNEQFF | TGTGCCAGCAGGGCGACTAGCGGGAGGCGTAATGAGCAGTTCTTC
- | TRBJ2-5 | TRBV5-1 | - | CASSSPQGETQYF | TGCGCCAGCAGCTCCCCCCAGGGCGAGACCCAGTACTTC
- | TRBJ2-7 | TRBV12-3/TRBV12-4 | - | CASSLSGEQYF | TGTGCCAGCAGTTTATCGGGGGAGCAGTACTTC
- | TRBJ1-6 | TRBV30 | - | CAWIDSPSYSPLHF | TGTGCCTGGATCGACAGCCCGTCGTATTCACCCCTCCACTTT
TRBD1 | TRBJ2-2 | TRBV10-1 | - | CASRTGTGNTGELFF | TGCGCCAGCAGGACCGGGACAGGGAACACCGGGGAGCTGTTTTTT
TRBD1 | TRBJ1-1 | TRBV4-2 | - | CASSQGRGRPEAFF | TGTGCCAGCAGCCAAGGGAGGGGGCGCCCTGAAGCTTTCTTT
- | TRBJ1-3 | TRBV30 | - | CAWSADTLGNTIYF | TGTGCCTGGAGCGCTGACACCCTGGGAAACACCATATATTTT
- | TRBJ1-5 | TRBV18 | - | CASSPPTSSNQPQHF | TGTGCCAGCTCACCCCCGACAAGTAGCAATCAGCCCCAGCATTTT
- | TRBJ2-6 | TRBV23-1 | - | CASSQSYVPGANVLTF | TGCGCCAGCAGTCAATCGTATGTCCCTGGGGCCAACGTCCTGACTTTC
- | TRBJ2-7 | TRBV5-1 | - | CASSLGTQTYEQYF | TGCGCCAGCAGCTTGGGGACTCAGACCTACGAGCAGTACTTC
- | TRBJ2-3 | TRBV19 | - | CASSIPGTDTQYF | TGTGCCAGTAGTATACCAGGGACAGATACGCAGTATTTT
- | TRBJ1-5 | TRBV28 | once | CASSPSNRRVQPQHF | TGTGCCAGCAGCCCTTCAAATCGGAGAGTACAGCCCCAGCATTTT
TRBD2 | TRBJ2-2 | TRBV5-1 | - | CASSLAPGLVSAGELFF | TGCGCCAGCAGCTTGGCCCCCGGACTAGTAAGCGCCGGGGAGCTGTTTTTT
- | TRBJ1-4 | TRBV28 | - | CAVQGGYSEKLFF | TGTGCCGTCCAGGGAGGGTATTCTGAAAAACTGTTTTTT
TRBD2 | TRBJ2-7 | TRBV28 | - | CASSFGSGRSYEQYF | TGTGCCAGCAGTTTCGGTAGCGGGAGATCCTACGAGCAGTACTTC
- | TRBJ1-2 | TRBV30 | - | CAWSVGGSNGYTF | TGTGCCTGGAGTGTGGGGGGTAGTAATGGCTACACCTTC
TRBD1 | TRBJ1-6 | TRBV5-1 | - | CASSPRQGRDSPLHF | TGCGCCAGCAGCCCTCGACAGGGAAGGGATTCACCCCTCCACTTT
TRBD2 | TRBJ2-2 | TRBV7-6 | - | CASSLGAGVSGELFF | TGTGCCAGCAGCTTAGGAGCGGGAGTTTCCGGGGAGCTGTTTTTT
- | TRBJ2-7 | TRBV7-6 | few | CASSLEAGHQRFSYEQYF | TGTGCCAGCAGCTTAGAAGCAGGGCACCAACGCTTCTCCTACGAGCAGTACTTC
TRBD2 | TRBJ2-2 | TRBV5-6 | - | CASSLTSGRARTGELFF | TGTGCCAGCAGCTTGACGAGCGGGAGGGCCCGAACCGGGGAGCTGTTTTTT
- | TRBJ1-6 | TRBV28 | - | CASRPLQGESSPLHF | TGTGCCAGCAGGCCCCTACAGGGCGAATCTTCACCCCTCCACTTT
- | TRBJ1-5 | TRBV6-5 | once | CASNPDYNQPQHF | TGTGCCAGCAACCCGGACTACAATCAGCCCCAGCATTTT
TRBD1 | TRBJ1-6 | TRBV2 | - | CASRTDRGYNSPLHF | TGTGCCAGCAGGACGGACAGGGGGTATAATTCACCCCTCCACTTT
- | TRBJ2-6 | TRBV15 | - | CATSPNLYSAGANVLTF | TGTGCCACCAGCCCTAACCTATACAGTGCTGGGGCCAACGTCCTGACTTTC
- | TRBJ1-1 | TRBV5-1 | - | CASSLGGDWARTNTEAFF | TGCGCCAGCAGCTTGGGGGGCGACTGGGCCAGGACGAACACTGAAGCTTTCTTT
TRBD1 | TRBJ1-4 | TRBV10-3 | few | CAISESGDRSKKLFF | TGTGCCATCAGTGAGTCGGGGGACAGGTCTAAAAAACTGTTTTTT
- | TRBJ2-7 | TRBV5-6 | - | CASSPGGYEQYF | TGTGCCAGCAGCCCCGGTGGTTACGAGCAGTACTTC
TRBD1 | TRBJ2-1 | TRBV11-2 | - | CASSPRQGWGYNEQFF | TGTGCCAGCAGCCCACGACAGGGTTGGGGCTACAATGAGCAGTTCTTC
TRBD1 | TRBJ2-6 | TRBV15 | - | CATSREGTGGRSGANVLTF | TGTGCCACCAGCAGAGAGGGGACAGGGGGCCGCTCTGGGGCCAACGTCCTGACTTTC
TRBD1 | TRBJ1-2 | TRBV3-1/TRBV3-2 | - | CASSQAQGAPYGYTF | TGTGCCAGCAGCCAGGCCCAGGGGGCGCCGTATGGCTACACCTTC
- | TRBJ1-1 | TRBV12-3/TRBV12-4 | - | CASRRGGDTEAFF | TGTGCCAGCAGACGAGGGGGGGACACTGAAGCTTTCTTT